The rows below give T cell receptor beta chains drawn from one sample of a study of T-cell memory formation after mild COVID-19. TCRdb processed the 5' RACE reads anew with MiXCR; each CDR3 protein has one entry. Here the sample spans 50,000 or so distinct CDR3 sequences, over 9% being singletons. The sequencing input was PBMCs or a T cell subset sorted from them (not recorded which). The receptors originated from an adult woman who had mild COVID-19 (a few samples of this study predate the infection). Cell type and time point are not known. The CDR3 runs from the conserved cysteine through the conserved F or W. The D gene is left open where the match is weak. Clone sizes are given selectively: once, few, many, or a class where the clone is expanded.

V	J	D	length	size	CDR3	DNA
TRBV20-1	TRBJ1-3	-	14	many	CSAGTTFSGNTIYF	TGCAGTGCCGGGACTACCTTCTCTGGAAACACCATATATTTT
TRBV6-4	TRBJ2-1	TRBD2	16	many	CASSDSARASGSPAVF	TGTGCCAGCAGTGACTCGGCACGGGCTAGCGGGAGCCCTGCGGTCTTC
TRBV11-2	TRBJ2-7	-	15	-	CASSPGTGRGSEQYF	TGTGCCAGCAGCCCCGGGACCGGGCGGGGCTCCGAGCAGTACTTC
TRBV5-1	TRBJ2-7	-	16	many	CASSLLTGGLTYEQYF	TGCGCCAGCAGCTTGTTGACGGGGGGCCTTACCTACGAGCAGTACTTC
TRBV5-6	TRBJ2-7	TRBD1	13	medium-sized	CASSADRVREQYF	TGTGCCAGCAGCGCGGACAGGGTGCGGGAGCAGTACTTC
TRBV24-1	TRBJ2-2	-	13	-	CATSDFSAGELFF	TGTGCCACCAGTGATTTCTCCGCCGGGGAGCTGTTTTTT
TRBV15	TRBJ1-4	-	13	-	CATSREEGEKLFF	TGTGCCACCAGCAGAGAAGAGGGTGAAAAACTGTTTTTT
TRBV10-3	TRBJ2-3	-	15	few	CAISGYSAGEDTQYF	TGTGCCATCAGTGGATACTCGGCAGGGGAAGATACGCAGTATTTT
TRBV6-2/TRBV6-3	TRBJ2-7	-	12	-	CASTGLGYEQYF	TGTGCCAGCACCGGACTGGGTTACGAGCAGTACTTC
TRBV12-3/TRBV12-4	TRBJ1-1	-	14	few	CASSLGTAYTEAFF	TGTGCCAGCAGTCTCGGGACGGCATACACTGAAGCTTTCTTT
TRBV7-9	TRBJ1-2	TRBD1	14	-	CASSPGQGPYGYTF	TGTGCCAGCAGCCCGGGACAGGGCCCTTATGGCTACACCTTC
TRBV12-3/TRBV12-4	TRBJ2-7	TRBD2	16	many	CASSFLVAGGPYEQYF	TGTGCCAGCAGTTTCCTAGTAGCGGGGGGGCCCTACGAGCAGTACTTC
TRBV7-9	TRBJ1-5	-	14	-	CASSFDGSGQPQHF	TGTGCCAGCAGCTTCGATGGAAGTGGTCAGCCCCAGCATTTT
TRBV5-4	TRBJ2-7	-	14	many	CASSTDLQESEQYF	TGTGCCAGCAGCACCGACCTCCAGGAGAGCGAGCAGTACTTC
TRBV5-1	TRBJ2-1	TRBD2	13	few	CASSSGAYNEQFF	TGCGCCAGCAGTAGCGGGGCTTACAATGAGCAGTTCTTC
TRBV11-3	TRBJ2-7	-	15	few	CASSLIKDSFYEQYF	TGTGCCAGCAGCTTAATAAAGGACAGCTTCTACGAGCAGTACTTC
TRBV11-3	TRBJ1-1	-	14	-	CASSFDRREAEAFF	TGTGCCAGCAGCTTCGACAGGAGGGAAGCTGAAGCTTTCTTT
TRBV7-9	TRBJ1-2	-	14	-	CASSLNSGYDGYTF	TGTGCCAGCAGCTTAAACTCGGGTTACGATGGCTACACCTTC
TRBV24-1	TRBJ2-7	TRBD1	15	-	CATSEGTGPSYEQYF	TGTGCCACCAGTGAGGGGACAGGTCCCAGCTACGAGCAGTACTTC
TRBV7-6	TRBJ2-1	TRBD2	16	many	CASSALAGAGYNEQFF	TGTGCCAGCAGCGCTCTAGCGGGAGCCGGATACAATGAGCAGTTCTTC
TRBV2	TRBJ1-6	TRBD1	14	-	CASSNRGFNSPLHF	TGTGCCAGCAGCAACAGGGGTTTCAATTCACCCCTCCACTTT
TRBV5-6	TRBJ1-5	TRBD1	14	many	CASSLRQGYQPQHF	TGTGCCAGCAGCCTAAGACAGGGGTATCAGCCCCAGCATTTT
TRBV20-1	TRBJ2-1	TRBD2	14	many	CSARDPGAGARQFF	TGCAGTGCTAGAGATCCCGGAGCGGGAGCGCGGCAGTTCTTC
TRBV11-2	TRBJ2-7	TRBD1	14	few	CASSLGQPSYEQYF	TGTGCCAGCAGCTTGGGACAGCCATCCTACGAGCAGTACTTC
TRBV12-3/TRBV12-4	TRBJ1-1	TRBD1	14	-	CASRHDRGNTEAFF	TGTGCCAGCAGGCACGACAGGGGAAACACTGAAGCTTTCTTT
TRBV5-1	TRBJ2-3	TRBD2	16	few	CASSLGRTSGRDTQYF	TGCGCCAGCAGCTTGGGACGGACTAGCGGGAGAGATACGCAGTATTTT
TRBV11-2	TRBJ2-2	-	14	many	CASSADKGTGELFF	TGTGCCAGCAGCGCGGACAAGGGCACCGGGGAGCTGTTTTTT
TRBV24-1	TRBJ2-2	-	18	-	CATSDLRRDLTNTGELFF	TGTGCCACCAGTGATTTGCGGAGAGACCTGACGAACACCGGGGAGCTGTTTTTT
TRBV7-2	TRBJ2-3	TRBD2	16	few	CASSFLLAGSTDTQYF	TGTGCCAGCAGCTTCCTACTAGCGGGGTCCACAGATACGCAGTATTTT
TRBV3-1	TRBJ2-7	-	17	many	CASSQDRTALGSYEQYF	TGTGCCAGCAGCCAAGATCGGACCGCGCTCGGATCCTACGAGCAGTACTTC
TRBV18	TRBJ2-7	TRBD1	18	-	CASSWTGGTLGVIGEQYF	TGTGCCAGCTCATGGACAGGGGGTACCCTGGGAGTGATTGGGGAGCAGTACTTC
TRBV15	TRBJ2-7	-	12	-	CATSRAGTLKYF	TGTGCCACCAGCAGAGCAGGGACCCTGAAGTACTTC
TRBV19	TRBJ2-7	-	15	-	CASSTLGSRSYEQYF	TGTGCCAGTAGTACCTTGGGCAGTAGATCCTACGAGCAGTACTTC
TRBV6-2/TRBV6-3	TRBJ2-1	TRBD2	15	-	CASSPLAGGLNEQFF	TGTGCCAGCAGCCCTCTCGCGGGGGGACTGAATGAGCAGTTCTTC
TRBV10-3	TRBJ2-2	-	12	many	CAISDDGGELFF	TGTGCCATCAGTGATGATGGCGGGGAGCTGTTTTTT
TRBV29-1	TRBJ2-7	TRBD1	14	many	CSVVDRGRRYEQYF	TGCAGCGTTGTGGACAGGGGGCGAAGGTACGAGCAGTACTTC
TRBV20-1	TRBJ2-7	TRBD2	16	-	CSATGTSGRVAYEQYF	TGCAGTGCCACCGGGACTAGCGGGAGGGTAGCCTACGAGCAGTACTTC
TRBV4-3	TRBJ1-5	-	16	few	CASSQDSGGGNQPQHF	TGCGCCAGCAGCCAAGATTCTGGAGGCGGCAATCAGCCCCAGCATTTT
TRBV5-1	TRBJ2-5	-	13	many	CASSKGLQETQYF	TGCGCCAGCAGCAAGGGACTCCAAGAGACCCAGTACTTC
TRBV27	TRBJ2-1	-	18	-	CASSLSFGVSRIGNEQFF	TGTGCCAGCAGTTTATCGTTCGGGGTTTCTCGAATCGGGAATGAGCAGTTCTTC
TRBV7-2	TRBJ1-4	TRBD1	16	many	CASSSGTGARNEKLFF	TGTGCCAGCAGCTCTGGGACAGGAGCCCGTAATGAAAAACTGTTTTTT
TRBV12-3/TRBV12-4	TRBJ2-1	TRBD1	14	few	CASSLDHRGGEQFF	TGTGCCAGCAGTTTGGACCACAGGGGCGGTGAGCAGTTCTTC
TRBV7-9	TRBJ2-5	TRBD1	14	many	CASSSYTGGETQYF	TGTGCCAGCAGCTCGTATACAGGGGGAGAGACCCAGTACTTC
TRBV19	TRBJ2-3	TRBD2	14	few	CASRTAGVTDTQYF	TGTGCCAGTAGAACAGCGGGAGTCACAGATACGCAGTATTTT
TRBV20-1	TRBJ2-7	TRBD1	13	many	CSARGWDRYEQYF	TGCAGTGCTAGAGGTTGGGACAGATACGAGCAGTACTTC
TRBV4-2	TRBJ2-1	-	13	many	CASSQDHLNEQFF	TGTGCCAGCAGCCAAGACCACTTAAATGAGCAGTTCTTC
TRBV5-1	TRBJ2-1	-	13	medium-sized	CASSQLAYNEQFF	TGCGCCAGCAGCCAGCTCGCCTACAATGAGCAGTTCTTC
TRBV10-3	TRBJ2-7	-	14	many	CAITSGLSAYEQYF	TGTGCCATCACCTCGGGACTGTCTGCCTACGAGCAGTACTTC
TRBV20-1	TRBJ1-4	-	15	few	CSARDYTGLNEKLFF	TGCAGTGCTAGAGATTACACAGGCTTAAATGAAAAACTGTTTTTT
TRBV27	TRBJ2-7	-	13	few	CASSLSRVYEQYF	TGTGCCAGCAGTTTATCTCGGGTTTACGAGCAGTACTTC
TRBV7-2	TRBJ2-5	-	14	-	CASSLGGVGETQYF	TGTGCCAGCAGCTTAGGGGGAGTTGGTGAGACCCAGTACTTC
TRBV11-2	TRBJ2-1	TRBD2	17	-	CASSSRGGGGSYNEQFF	TGTGCCAGCAGCTCCCGGGGTGGCGGGGGCTCCTACAATGAGCAGTTCTTC
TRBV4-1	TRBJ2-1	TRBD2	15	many	CASSQDSGGAREQFF	TGCGCCAGCAGCCAAGATAGCGGGGGGGCCCGAGAGCAGTTCTTC